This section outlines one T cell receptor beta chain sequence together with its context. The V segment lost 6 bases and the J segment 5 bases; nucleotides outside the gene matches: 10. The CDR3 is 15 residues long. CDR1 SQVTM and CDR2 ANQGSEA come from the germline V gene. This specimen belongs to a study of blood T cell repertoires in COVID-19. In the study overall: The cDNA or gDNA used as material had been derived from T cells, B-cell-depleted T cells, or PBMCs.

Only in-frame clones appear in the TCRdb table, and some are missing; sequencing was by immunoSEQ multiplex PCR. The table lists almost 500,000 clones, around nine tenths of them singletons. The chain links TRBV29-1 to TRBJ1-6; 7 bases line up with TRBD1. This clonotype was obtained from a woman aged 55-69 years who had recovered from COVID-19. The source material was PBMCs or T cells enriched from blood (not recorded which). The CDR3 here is CSVYNRDRHNSPLHF. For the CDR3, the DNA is TGCAGCGTATACAACCGGGACAGACATAATTCACCCCTCCACTTT.